This TCR beta chain was sequenced in a study of OX40 agonist ivuxolimab in advanced cancers. Background on the study: Ivuxolimab, an antibody acting as an agonist of OX40 (CD134), was used to treat patients.

Study findings and constraints: Which antigen the expanded peripheral T cells recognized is unknown.

The CDR3 is 15 residues long. J gave up 7 bases and V 6 bases, and 14 bases lay outside the gene matches. Germline V CDR1 and CDR2: SQVTM, ANQGSEA. Assay used: immunoSEQ multiplex PCR; TCRdb lists only in-frame clones, some missing. The data show some 85,000 clones, with 80% to 90% seen just once and 0.24% held by the top ten. The sample holds a few counts of this clone. Antigen unknown. The specimen was CD4+ or CD8+ T cells sorted from blood, collected in a trial of the OX40 agonist ivuxolimab. V is TRBV29-1 and J is TRBJ2-5; 10 bases line up with TRBD1. The origin of this receptor is an adult with an advanced solid tumor such as melanoma, head and neck, liver or kidney cancer. CDR3 sequence reads: CSVGQGSLSVGTQYF. As DNA, the CDR3 is TGCAGCGTGGGACAGGGGAGTTTAAGTGTGGGGACCCAGTACTTC.